Here is one T cell receptor (beta chain) with its context. Its antigen is unknown. The data were taken from a study of immune cell composition in non-small cell lung cancer. Sequencing used immunoSEQ multiplex PCR; TCRdb keeps in-frame clones, though not all of them. The sample consists of 5,000 to 5,500 clones, 55% to 75% of them appearing once. Trimming removed 7 bases at V and 1 base at J, with 7 bases between. From germline, CDR1 is DFQATT and CDR2 SNEGSKA (reference sequence). The CDR3 extends over 11 amino acids. Study observations and caveats: Squamous lung tumours showed higher top 10 clone scores and clonality than adenocarcinomas. No significant correlation existed between pack-years smoked and tumour clonality. TIL tumour reactivity correlated with maximal tumour-associated clone frequency in adenocarcinoma. Squamous carcinomas (about 75%) more often had tumour-associated clones >0.5% than adenocarcinomas (roughly 33%).

The clonotype was recovered from a human donor with non-small cell lung cancer. Sequencing input: lung tumor tissue. The J gene is TRBJ2-5, the V gene TRBV20-1, with D unresolved. The CDR3 loop reads CSGTIQETQYF. The CDR3 nucleotides are TGCAGTGGCACAATCCAAGAGACCCAGTACTTC.